One sample yielded the 32 T cell receptor beta chains listed below, sequenced in a study of regulatory T cells in long-lasting Graves disease (dated by TCRdb to the early 2020s). The method behind the library was multiplex PCR. TCRdb shows the sequencer as Illumina HiSeq 4000. CDR3 regions were amplified by Arm-PCR with iRepertoire HTBI primers to construct TCR beta libraries. TCRdb reprocessed the public reads (quality trimming at Q25 with fastp, clone calling with MiXCR) and kept in-frame beta chains. Duplicate CDR3 protein sequences are folded into a single record with the most common DNA and genes. The sample table shows about 500,000 distinct CDR3 sequences, and 12% are seen once. Over 7% of the sample rests with the top ten. In the paper's terms, the time point label means: newly diagnosed GD, antithyroid drugs for less than 3 months. RNA was extracted from PBMCs in TRIzol for both TCR sequencing and RNA sequencing.

These data are also associated with another study on T cells in Graves' hyperthyroidism and ophthalmopathy.

Sequencing was performed on peripheral blood mononuclear cells (PBMCs), taken at new diagnosis, from a patient treated with antithyroid drugs. The receptors come from a woman aged 30 to 39 with Graves disease. Donor details come from another sample of the same person, matched by shared clones.

Concerning this clonotype itself: This may be a read error, as it is one base from a much larger clone. The genes are TRBV20-1 and TRBJ2-5; TRBD2 aligns across 9 bases. Per the germline V gene, CDR1 is DFQATT and CDR2 is SNEGSKA (reference sequence). There are 15 residues in the CDR3. CDR3 loop: CSASGSSGSQETHYF. The CDR3, as DNA: TGCAGTGCTAGTGGTAGTAGCGGGAGCCAAGAGACCCACTACTTC.

This clonotype was recorded at least ten times. The chain links TRBV15 to TRBJ2-3, with D perhaps being TRBD1 or TRBD2 (6 bases each). The CDR3 runs 15 residues. Trimming removed 1 base at V and 11 bases at J, with 19 bases between. CDR1 and CDR2 (germline): LNHNV, YYDKDF (reference sequence). The CDR3 bases are TGTGCCACCAGCAGAGGAGGGGGGCCCGCAGGTGTGCAGTATTTT. Its protein product is CATSRGGGPAGVQYF.

This clonotype was observed a few times. The V gene is TRBV19, the J gene TRBJ2-1; D unresolved. Germline CDR1 LNHDA, CDR2 SQIVND (reference sequence). The ends were cut back, 10 bases at V and 6 bases at J, with 19 bases in the middle. The CDR3 is made up of 14 amino acids. The CDR3 nucleotides read TGTGCCACCGACCCGACTCCTGGCGGCAATGAGCAGTTCTTC. Amino acid sequence: CATDPTPGGNEQFF.

A note on this clonotype: At one boundary the junction diverges from the germline segment, which might be a read error. V usage is TRBV5-1 and J usage is TRBJ1-1, with a possible D match to TRBD1 (6 bases). The germline gives CDR1 SGHRS, CDR2 YFSETQ. This CDR3 has 13 residues. CDR3 amino acids: CASSLARGTDAFF. The CDR3 nucleotides read TGCGCCAGCAGCTTGGCCAGGGGCACTGACGCTTTCTTT.

In its sample, this clonotype was seen many times. The chain has TRBV10-1 and TRBJ1-1; no firm D call. CDR1 and CDR2 from the germline V gene are WNHNN and SYGVQD (reference sequence). This CDR3 comprises 10 residues. V lost 4 bases and J 10 bases, leaving 7 bases between the germline ends. The CDR3 loop reads CASSAYAAFF. In DNA, the CDR3 is TGCGCCAGCAGTGCCTACGCAGCTTTCTTT.

This chain links TRBV6-1 with TRBJ1-2, with D possibly being TRBD1 (5 bases). Germline CDR1 and CDR2: MNHNS and SASEGT. V shed 6 bases and J shed 8 bases, with 19 bases lying between them. This CDR3 has 14 residues. In DNA, the CDR3 is TGTGCCAGCAGCGACCCGGGACGGCAGTTCGGCTACACCTTC. Its protein is CASSDPGRQFGYTF.

This clonotype was observed at least ten times. The J gene is TRBJ2-5, the V gene TRBV12-3 or TRBV12-4; perhaps TRBD2 as D (6 bases). The CDR3 totals 14 residues. V lost 6 bases, J lost 8 bases, and 19 bases lay in between. The CDR3 loop reads CASSPGGGPGTQYF. DNA of the CDR3: TGTGCCAGCAGCCCCGGGGGAGGACCGGGTACCCAGTACTTC.

This clonotype was detected ten times or more. This chain uses TRBV11-2 with TRBJ1-1; D ambiguous. This CDR3 comprises 13 residues. The V gene lost 3 bases and the J gene lost 1 base, with 6 bases spanning the gap. From germline, CDR1 is SGHAT and CDR2 FQNNGV. CDR3 in amino acids: CASSLSENTEAFF. CDR3 sequence (DNA): TGTGCCAGCAGCTTGTCGGAGAACACTGAAGCTTTCTTT.

This clonotype was counted a few times. The rearrangement uses TRBV9 and TRBJ2-3, with D possibly being TRBD1 or TRBD2 (5 bases each). The CDR3 consists of 15 residues. V was cut by 0 bases and J by 5 bases, with 13 bases left in between. Germline values: CDR1 SGDLS, CDR2 YYNGEE. The CDR3 protein is CASSVDRRGGDTQYF. The CDR3 nucleotides read TGTGCCAGCAGCGTAGACAGGAGAGGAGGAGATACGCAGTATTTT.

This clonotype was seen many times. The gene calls are TRBV3-1 and TRBJ2-1, with 9 bases identical to TRBD2. Germline V lookup: CDR1 LGHDT, CDR2 YNNKEL (reference sequence). With 1 base clipped from V and 4 bases from J, the junction kept 5 bases outside the gene matches. The CDR3 loop spans 16 amino acids. The CDR3 DNA sequence: TGTGCCAGCAGCCAAGTTTCTAGCGGGGTATACAATGAGCAGTTCTTC. Protein: CASSQVSSGVYNEQFF.

Ten or more counts support this clonotype. V gene TRBV5-1 combines with J gene TRBJ2-3, with a possible D match to TRBD2 (5 bases). The CDR3 sequence is 16 residues long. From germline, CDR1 is SGHRS and CDR2 YFSETQ. V was trimmed by 0 bases and J by 0 bases, leaving 11 bases between them. The CDR3, as DNA: TGCGCCAGCAGCTTGGTTAGCTCGGGAAGCACAGATACGCAGTATTTT. It yields the protein CASSLVSSGSTDTQYF.

This clonotype has at least ten counts. The rearrangement joins TRBV4-1 to TRBJ1-6, with a possible D match to TRBD1 (5 bases). V gave up 1 base and J gave up 8 bases, with 18 bases separating them. The CDR3 covers 17 residues. The V gene's germline CDR1 is MGHRA and CDR2 YSYEKL. The CDR3 sequence is CASSQGRFGTDDSPLHF. The DNA of the CDR3 is TGCGCCAGCAGCCAAGGCCGATTCGGGACGGATGATTCACCCCTCCACTTT.

Ten or more counts support this clonotype. The CDR3 sequence is CASSSHGGYNEQFF. CDR3 DNA sequence: TGTGCCAGCAGCTCCCACGGGGGCTACAATGAGCAGTTCTTC. The gene calls are TRBV9 and TRBJ2-1, with D tentatively TRBD2 (6 bases). V dropped 4 bases and J dropped 3 bases, with 11 bases sitting between them. CDR1 is SGDLS and CDR2 is YYNGEE in the germline V gene. CDR3 length: 14 residues.

This clonotype was seen only a few times. The V gene is TRBV6-2 or TRBV6-3, the J gene TRBJ2-4; D perhaps matches TRBD2 (6 bases). The V gene's germline CDR1 is MNHEY and CDR2 SVGEGT. Deletions cut 6 bases from V and 11 bases from J, with 14 bases between. The CDR3 contains 12 residues. CDR3 loop: CASSMPSVLQYF. The CDR3 nucleotides are TGTGCCAGCAGCATGCCTAGCGTACTTCAGTACTTC.

This clonotype was picked up a small number of times. The J gene is TRBJ2-3, the V gene TRBV7-3; 11 positions match TRBD2. Germline assignment: CDR1 SGHTA and CDR2 FQGTGA. The J segment lost 0 bases and the V segment lost 5 bases, leaving 4 bases of the junction unmatched. There are 16 residues in the CDR3. The CDR3 protein is CASSQRLAGSTDTQYF. Here the CDR3 DNA reads TGTGCCAGCAGCCAAAGACTAGCGGGAAGCACAGATACGCAGTATTTT.

The genes are TRBV4-2 and TRBJ2-1, with 11 bases aligning to TRBD2. V shed 2 bases and J 4 bases; nucleotides not matched to a gene: 4. This CDR3 has 16 amino acids. Germline V gene sequence: CDR1 LGHNA, CDR2 YNFKEQ. Here the CDR3 reads CASSQPGLAVYNEQFF. CDR3 DNA sequence: TGTGCCAGCAGCCAACCGGGACTAGCGGTTTACAATGAGCAGTTCTTC.

This clonotype occurred many times. This chain connects TRBV5-4 to TRBJ1-1; no clear D gene. V lost 0 bases and J lost 0, with 9 bases in between. Germline CDR1 is SGHNT and CDR2 is YYREEE (reference sequence). The CDR3 spans 15 residues. The DNA of the CDR3 is TGTGCCAGCAGCTTGGCTGGACCCATGAACACTGAAGCTTTCTTT. Its translation: CASSLAGPMNTEAFF. Based on the CDR3 plus reference TRBV5-4 and TRBJ1-1, the full variable domain is ETGVTQSPTHLIKTRGQQVTLRCSSQSGHNTVSWYQQALGQGPQFIFQYYREEENGRGNFPPRFSGLQFPNYSSELNVNALELDDSALYLCASSLAGPMNTEAFFGQGTRLTVV.

In its sample, this clonotype was seen many times. The V call is TRBV29-1, the J call TRBJ2-7; D remains ambiguous. CDR3 size: 13 residues. Germline CDR1 and CDR2: SQVTM and ANQGSEA. V gave up 7 bases and J gave up 1 base, with 14 bases separating them. CDR3 bases: TGCAGCGCCTCCCCAAGTGGGTCCTACGAGCAGTACTTC. Its translation is CSASPSGSYEQYF.

The CDR3 region has the DNA TGCAGTGCTAGAGATACTAGCGACAATGAGCAGTTCTTC. This encodes CSARDTSDNEQFF. The gene calls are TRBV20-1 and TRBJ2-1; 7 bases map to TRBD2. The junction had 1 base not matched to a gene; V was cut back by 0 bases and J by 5 bases. The CDR3 covers 13 residues. The germline V gene has CDR1 DFQATT and CDR2 SNEGSKA (reference sequence).

The table lists this clonotype with many counts. CDR3 amino acids: CASSVMDRPYGYTF. The DNA of the CDR3 is TGTGCCAGCAGCGTAATGGACAGGCCCTATGGCTACACCTTC. This sequence joins TRBV9 and TRBJ1-2; 7 bases are a match to TRBD1. J lost 4 bases, V lost 1 base, and 4 bases had no gene match. Per germline, CDR1 SGDLS and CDR2 YYNGEE. The CDR3 contains 14 residues.

The sample holds many counts of this clonotype. The J gene is TRBJ2-2, the V gene TRBV27; possibly TRBD1 for D (6 bases). There are 14 residues in the CDR3. The germline gives CDR1 MNHEY, CDR2 SMNVEV (reference sequence). V lost 6 bases to trimming and J lost 6 bases, with 14 bases between them. The CDR3 nucleotides are TGTGCCAGCAGAGGGGGTGAGGGCCCCGGGGAGCTGTTTTTT. Encoded protein: CASRGGEGPGELFF.

The table lists this clonotype with many counts. The chain is built from TRBV20-1 and TRBJ1-2; maybe TRBD1 (6 bases). Trimming took 5 bases from V and 3 from J, leaving 16 bases between them. The germline V gene has CDR1 DFQATT and CDR2 SNEGSKA (reference sequence). The CDR3 consists of 14 residues. DNA of the CDR3: TGCAGTGCTGAGCAACAGGGTCCCCACTATGGCTACACCTTC. It codes for CSAEQQGPHYGYTF.

This clonotype was recorded many times. This chain uses TRBV6-2 or TRBV6-3 with TRBJ1-2; D is possibly TRBD1 (5 bases). V was trimmed by 8 bases and J by 5 bases, leaving 15 bases between them. The CDR3 covers 13 residues. From germline, CDR1 is MNHEY and CDR2 SVGEGT. CDR3 in DNA: TGTGCCAGCGCCACAGGATTAGCGTATGGCTACACCTTC. It yields the protein CASATGLAYGYTF.

This clonotype has a count of ten or more. The rearrangement uses TRBV28 and TRBJ1-1, with D possibly TRBD1 on 5 matching bases. V lost 9 bases and J 5 bases, leaving 10 bases between the germline ends. The CDR3 length is 11 residues. Germline lookup yields CDR1 MDHEN and CDR2 SYDVKM. As DNA, the CDR3 is TGTGCCAGTTCAGGGAATACTGAAGCTTTCTTT. It encodes CASSGNTEAFF.

CDR3 amino acids: CASSKTSAAFYNSPLHF. The CDR3, as DNA: TGTGCCAGCAGTAAAACCTCCGCGGCTTTCTATAATTCACCCCTCCACTTT. The chain employs TRBV6-1 and TRBJ1-6; the D is unclear. This CDR3 region has 17 residues. Trimming took off 5 bases at V and 3 bases at J, with 17 bases between the two ends. The germline gives CDR1 MNHNS, CDR2 SASEGT.

This rearrangement joins TRBV4-1 to TRBJ2-1, with 14 positions matching TRBD2. With V trimmed by 3 bases and J by 4 bases, 8 bases remained unmatched. CDR3 length: 18 amino acids. Germline V lookup: CDR1 MGHRA, CDR2 YSYEKL. CDR3 in DNA: TGCGCCAGCAGCCATCCTGGGACTAGCGGGAGAGTATACAATGAGCAGTTCTTC. It translates to CASSHPGTSGRVYNEQFF.

The sample holds many counts of this clonotype. CDR3 sequence reads: CASKIRTGGNTEAFF. CDR3 sequence (DNA): TGTGCCAGTAAGATCCGAACAGGGGGAAACACTGAAGCTTTCTTT. J is TRBJ1-1 and V is TRBV6-1; 8 nucleotides line up with TRBD1. J gave up 2 bases and V 9 bases, and 11 bases lay outside the gene matches. Germline V gene lookup returns CDR1 MNHNS and CDR2 SASEGT. The CDR3 is made up of 15 amino acids.

In this sample, this clonotype turned up many times. The chain has TRBV27 and TRBJ1-1; D is possibly TRBD1 (5 bases). The length of the CDR3 is 13 residues. Germline V CDR1 and CDR2: MNHEY, SMNVEV (reference sequence). Trimming left V 6 bases short and J 3 bases short, with 11 bases between. The chain's CDR3 is CASRGLMDTEAFF. In nucleotides, the CDR3 is TGTGCCAGCAGGGGGCTGATGGACACTGAAGCTTTCTTT.

The V and J genes are TRBV20-1 and TRBJ2-5, with TRBD2 as a possible D gene (5 bases). Trimming took off 3 bases at V and 9 bases at J, with 11 bases between the two ends. CDR1 and CDR2 from the germline V gene are DFQATT and SNEGSKA (reference sequence). The CDR3 extends over 11 amino acids. This chain's CDR3 is CSASWSEAQYF. CDR3 nucleotide sequence: TGCAGTGCTAGTTGGTCGGAGGCCCAGTACTTC.

V is TRBV11-2 and J is TRBJ2-1; 10 bases are a match to TRBD2. V was clipped by 3 bases and J by 2 bases; unmatched bases: 4. Germline CDR1 and CDR2: SGHAT and FQNNGV. The length of the CDR3 is 16 residues. The CDR3 sequence: CASSFSLAGTYNEQFF. DNA for the CDR3: TGTGCCAGCAGCTTCTCACTAGCGGGGACCTACAATGAGCAGTTCTTC.

Ten or more counts support this clonotype. This chain uses TRBV12-3 or TRBV12-4 with TRBJ2-6; D unclear. The CDR3 extends over 15 amino acids. Trimming pared 6 bases from V and 0 bases from J, leaving 9 bases between. CDR3 sequence: CASRHALSGANVLTF. The CDR3 bases are TGTGCCAGCAGACATGCCCTCTCTGGGGCCAACGTCCTGACTTTC.

Ten or more counts support this clonotype. The chain recombines TRBV2 with TRBJ2-3, with D maybe TRBD2 (5 bases). CDR3 length equals 15 residues. Germline CDR1 SNHLY, CDR2 FYNNEI. Trimming stripped 6 bases from V and 0 bases from J, with 13 bases between. The CDR3 nucleotides are TGTGCCAGCAGGGGTGACTACTTCAGCACAGATACGCAGTATTTT. Translating it yields CASRGDYFSTDTQYF.